One and the same sample provided the 9 T cell receptor beta chains below, sequenced in a study of Ad26.COV2.S vaccination and SARS-CoV-2 variants. Here immunoSEQ multiplex PCR was the method, and the copy in TCRdb shows in-frame clones only, minus some. Here the sample spans some 190,000 clones, approximately 90% being singletons. This sample comprised peripheral blood, obtained after recovery from COVID-19. These receptors were taken from a human donor who had recovered from COVID-19.

The V and J genes are TRBV7-6 and TRBJ1-1; D remains ambiguous. V lost 5 bases to trimming and J lost 8 bases, with 12 bases between them. The CDR3 runs to 12 residues. Germline values: CDR1 SGHVS, CDR2 FNYEAQ. This CDR3 reads CASSPEGGEAFF. The CDR3 nucleotides are TGTGCCAGCAGCCCTGAGGGTGGCGAAGCTTTCTTT.

This chain connects TRBV7-9 to TRBJ1-6; 11 positions agree with TRBD1. This CDR3 spans 15 amino acids. Germline assignment: CDR1 SEHNR and CDR2 FQNEAQ (reference sequence). With 1 base clipped from V and 8 bases from J, the junction kept 1 base outside the gene matches. Written as DNA, the CDR3 is TGTGCCAGCAGCTTAGAGGACAGGGGGCATTCACCCCTCCACTTT. Translation: CASSLEDRGHSPLHF.

The genes are TRBV30 and TRBJ1-2; D perhaps matches TRBD1 (5 bases). Trimming removed 4 bases at V and 8 bases at J, with 23 bases between. The CDR3 extends over 15 amino acids. Germline loops: CDR1 GTSNPN, CDR2 SVGIG (reference sequence). The DNA for the CDR3 is TGTGCCTGGAATTTACGGGACGGGAAACGAAGGGGCTACACCTTC. This gives the protein CAWNLRDGKRRGYTF.

The chain links TRBV7-2 to TRBJ1-1; 7 nucleotides match TRBD1. CDR1 SGHTA and CDR2 FQGNSA come from the germline V gene. V dropped 3 bases and J dropped 0; count of bases not matched to a gene: 10. The CDR3 runs 17 residues. CDR3 amino acids: CASSFTGDRTMNTEAFF. The CDR3 bases are TGTGCCAGCAGCTTTACAGGGGACCGAACAATGAACACTGAAGCTTTCTTT. Combining the CDR3 with reference TRBV7-2 and TRBJ1-1 gives the whole variable domain GAGVSQSPSNKVTEKGKDVELRCDPISGHTALYWYRQSLGQGLEFLIYFQGNSAPDKSGLPSDRFSAERTGGSVSTLTIQRTQQEDSAVYLCASSFTGDRTMNTEAFFGQGTRLTVV.

This sequence joins TRBV7-9 and TRBJ2-1; perhaps D is TRBD1 or TRBD2 (5 bases each). Germline V lookup: CDR1 SEHNR, CDR2 FQNEAQ (reference sequence). Trimming cost V 2 bases and J 10 bases, with 21 bases left between them. The CDR3 is made up of 16 amino acids. The CDR3 nucleotides are TGTGCCAGCAGCTTATTTGGTAACGGGGACGGCGAAGAGCAGTTCTTC. The encoded protein is CASSLFGNGDGEEQFF.

Notes on this clone: A read error may account for a junction end that differs from germline. This chain connects TRBV5-8 to TRBJ1-5; D might be TRBD1 (6 bases). The germline gives CDR1 SGHTS, CDR2 YDEGEE. The CDR3 loop spans 14 amino acids. In DNA form, the CDR3 reads TGTGCCGGCAGCTTGGAAGGGGGGAATCAGCCCCAGCATTTT. Protein product: CAGSLEGGNQPQHF.

The chain joins TRBV7-3 to TRBJ2-3, with 7 bases that match TRBD2. The CDR3 sequence is 15 residues long. The V segment lost 1 base and the J segment 3 bases; nucleotides outside the gene matches: 4. Germline assignment: CDR1 SGHTA and CDR2 FQGTGA. This chain's CDR3 is CASSLMAGETDTQYF. The CDR3 DNA follows: TGTGCCAGCAGCTTAATGGCGGGGGAGACAGATACGCAGTATTTT. Looking up the rest from reference TRBV7-3 and TRBJ2-3 gives the full variable domain: GAGVSQTPSNKVTEKGKYVELRCDPISGHTALYWYRQSLGQGPEFLIYFQGTGAADDSGLPNDRFFAVRPEGSVSTLKIQRTERGDSAVYLCASSLMAGETDTQYFGPGTRLTVL.

This clone was picked up one time. The genes are TRBV5-8 and TRBJ2-3; a weak D match, TRBD2 (5 bases). Germline values: CDR1 SGHTS, CDR2 YDEGEE. The V gene lost 6 bases and the J gene lost 7 bases, with 12 bases spanning the gap. The CDR3 sequence is 12 residues long. CDR3 bases: TGTGCCAGCACCCTAGGGAGATATACGCAGTATTTT. It specifies CASTLGRYTQYF.

This clone was seen only once. This chain's CDR3 is CASSLLGSTYNEQFF. CDR3 DNA sequence: TGTGCCAGCAGCCTCCTAGGGAGTACCTACAATGAGCAGTTCTTC. The chain employs TRBV6-2 or TRBV6-3 and TRBJ2-1; weak D call: TRBD2 (5 bases). Germline lookup yields CDR1 MNHEY and CDR2 SVGEGT. The CDR3 has 15 amino acids. V gave up 6 bases and J gave up 2 bases, with 14 bases separating them.